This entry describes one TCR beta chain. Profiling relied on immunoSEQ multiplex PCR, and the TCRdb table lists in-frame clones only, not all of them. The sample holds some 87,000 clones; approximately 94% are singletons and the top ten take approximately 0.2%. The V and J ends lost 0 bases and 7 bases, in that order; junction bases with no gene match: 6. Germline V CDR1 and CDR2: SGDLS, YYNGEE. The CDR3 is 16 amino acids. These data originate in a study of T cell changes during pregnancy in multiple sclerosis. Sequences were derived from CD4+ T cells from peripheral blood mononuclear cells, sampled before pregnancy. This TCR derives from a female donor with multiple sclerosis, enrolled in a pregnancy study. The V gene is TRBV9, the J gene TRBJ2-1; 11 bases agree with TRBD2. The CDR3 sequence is CASSVGVAGGQNEQFF. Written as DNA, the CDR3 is TGTGCCAGCAGCGTAGGAGTAGCGGGGGGGCAAAATGAGCAGTTCTTC.